Listed below are T cell receptor beta chains from one sample, sequenced in a study of blood T cell repertoires in COVID-19. TCRdb's table, derived via immunoSEQ multiplex PCR, lists solely in-frame clones and lacks some. The sample includes 430,000 or so clones, over 75% of them seen just once. The sample consisted of PBMCs or T cells enriched from blood (not recorded which). The receptors were sampled from a woman aged 40 to 55 who had recovered from COVID-19. Both conserved end residues are part of each CDR3. A D gene is named only where the DNA matches it firmly. Some rows have no size entry. The others give once, few or many, or a class for an expanded clone.

V gene: TRBV10-3
clone size: NA
D gene: NA
J gene: TRBJ2-1
CDR3 DNA: TGTGCCATCAGTGAGTCAGCAGCGTCCCCCTACAATGAGCAGTTCTTC
CDR3 protein: CAISESAASPYNEQFF

V gene: TRBV19
clone size: once
D gene: NA
J gene: TRBJ1-1
CDR3 DNA: TGTGCCAGTAGTACCCGGGATTTGAACACTGAAGCTTTCTTT
CDR3 protein: CASSTRDLNTEAFF

V gene: TRBV9
clone size: NA
D gene: TRBD1
J gene: TRBJ1-4
CDR3 DNA: TGTGCCAGCAGCCCGGGACAGGGGGCAGGTAATGAAAAACTGTTTTTT
CDR3 protein: CASSPGQGAGNEKLFF

V gene: TRBV18
clone size: NA
D gene: NA
J gene: TRBJ1-6
CDR3 DNA: TGTGCCAGCTCACCATTTAATCCTTTCGATTCACCCCTCCACTTT
CDR3 protein: CASSPFNPFDSPLHF

V gene: TRBV6-4
clone size: NA
D gene: TRBD2
J gene: TRBJ2-6
CDR3 DNA: TGTGCCAGCAGTGCCGTCGGCATAGCGGGGCTCTCTGGGGCCAACGTCCTGACTTTC
CDR3 protein: CASSAVGIAGLSGANVLTF

V gene: TRBV7-9
clone size: few
D gene: NA
J gene: TRBJ1-5
CDR3 DNA: TGTGCCAGCAGCTTAGGGACAAGTAATCAGCCCCAGCATTTT
CDR3 protein: CASSLGTSNQPQHF

V gene: TRBV5-4
clone size: NA
D gene: NA
J gene: TRBJ2-3
CDR3 DNA: TGTGCTACAGCACTTCTACGGGACTTAGACACAGATACGCAGTATTTT
CDR3 protein: CATALLRDLDTDTQYF

V gene: TRBV7-9
clone size: few
D gene: TRBD1
J gene: TRBJ1-1
CDR3 DNA: TGTGCCAGCAGCCTGGCGGGACAGAGGAACACTGAAGCTTTCTTT
CDR3 protein: CASSLAGQRNTEAFF

V gene: TRBV18
clone size: NA
D gene: NA
J gene: TRBJ2-1
CDR3 DNA: TGTGCCAGCTCACAGGGACTCTACAATGAGCAGTTCTTC
CDR3 protein: CASSQGLYNEQFF

V gene: TRBV30
clone size: NA
D gene: NA
J gene: TRBJ1-1
CDR3 DNA: TGTGCCTGGAGGAGGACAAATGAAGCTTTCTTT
CDR3 protein: CAWRRTNEAFF

V gene: TRBV18
clone size: NA
D gene: NA
J gene: TRBJ1-5
CDR3 DNA: TGTGCCAGCTCACTCGCGGTTCATCAGCCCCAGCATTTT
CDR3 protein: CASSLAVHQPQHF

V gene: TRBV9
clone size: NA
D gene: NA
J gene: TRBJ2-1
CDR3 DNA: TGTGCCAGCAGCGTAGGCGCCGGGATTTACAATGAGCAGTTCTTC
CDR3 protein: CASSVGAGIYNEQFF

V gene: TRBV6-2/TRBV6-3
clone size: NA
D gene: NA
J gene: TRBJ2-1
CDR3 DNA: TGTGCCAGCAGTTATTGGAGGAGTGGGAATGAGCAGTTCTTC
CDR3 protein: CASSYWRSGNEQFF

V gene: TRBV11-3
clone size: NA
D gene: NA
J gene: TRBJ2-7
CDR3 DNA: TGTGCCAGCAGGGGTTCGGGACAAGACTACGAGCAGTACTTC
CDR3 protein: CASRGSGQDYEQYF

V gene: TRBV6-2/TRBV6-3
clone size: once
D gene: NA
J gene: TRBJ1-4
CDR3 DNA: TGTGCCAGCAGTTACGGGGAGCACGAAAAACTGTTTTTT
CDR3 protein: CASSYGEHEKLFF

V gene: TRBV9
clone size: NA
D gene: TRBD1
J gene: TRBJ2-5
CDR3 DNA: TGTGCCAGCAGCATCGACAGGGGCTCAGAGACCCAGTACTTC
CDR3 protein: CASSIDRGSETQYF

V gene: TRBV4-3
clone size: NA
D gene: NA
J gene: TRBJ1-3
CDR3 DNA: TGCGCCAGCAGCCAAGCGGTAACAGGGTACTCTGGAAACACCATATATTTT
CDR3 protein: CASSQAVTGYSGNTIYF

V gene: TRBV10-3
clone size: NA
D gene: NA
J gene: TRBJ1-3
CDR3 DNA: TGTGCCATCAGTAATAAAGCTGTTTCCGGGAGGCCAGACACCATATATTTT
CDR3 protein: CAISNKAVSGRPDTIYF

V gene: TRBV2
clone size: NA
D gene: TRBD2
J gene: TRBJ2-1
CDR3 DNA: TGTGCCAGCAGACATAGCGGGGCCGCCGATGAGCAGTTCTTC
CDR3 protein: CASRHSGAADEQFF

V gene: TRBV7-8
clone size: NA
D gene: TRBD1
J gene: TRBJ1-4
CDR3 DNA: TGTGCCAGCAGCTTAAATGCGGGACAGGGTAATGAAAAACTGTTTTTT
CDR3 protein: CASSLNAGQGNEKLFF

V gene: TRBV7-2
clone size: NA
D gene: NA
J gene: TRBJ1-2
CDR3 DNA: TGTGCCAGCAGCTTAGCGCCCGGCGGTTCTCAAAACTATGGCTACACCTTC
CDR3 protein: CASSLAPGGSQNYGYTF

V gene: TRBV4-1
clone size: NA
D gene: TRBD1
J gene: TRBJ1-2
CDR3 DNA: TGCGCCAGCAGCCAAGATCCCAGGGGGAGTGGCTACACCTTC
CDR3 protein: CASSQDPRGSGYTF

V gene: TRBV6-2/TRBV6-3
clone size: NA
D gene: NA
J gene: TRBJ1-5
CDR3 DNA: TGTGCCAGCAGTACAGGGTGGCCCCAGCATTTT
CDR3 protein: CASSTGWPQHF

V gene: TRBV29-1
clone size: NA
D gene: NA
J gene: TRBJ2-5
CDR3 DNA: TGCAGCGTTGACCGGGAGACCCAGTACTTC
CDR3 protein: CSVDRETQYF